Below, one T cell receptor (beta chain) is given with its context. Antigen unknown. This sample is part of a study of post-analysis software for immune sequencing data. Looking at the study overall: Disease courses included relapsing-remitting, secondary progressive and progressive-relapsing multiple sclerosis. Whole-study results and caveats: Compared with controls, patients had more of about five TRBV segments, including TRBV5-6, TRBV5-1 and TRBV20-1. Samples made in the same batch grouped tightly together by F measure.

The library was made from cDNA and included unique molecular identifiers. T cells numbering roughly 0.9 to 10 million yielded cDNA molecules that totaled about 500,000. TCRdb independently ran MiXCR on the PCR reads; one entry per CDR3 protein. The table includes about 460,000 distinct CDR3 sequences, approximately 45% detected once. The germline CDR1 and CDR2 sequences are DFQATT and SNEGSKA (reference sequence). V gave up 5 bases and J gave up 3 bases, with 14 bases separating them. This CDR3 spans 13 amino acids. The sequence derives from a girl aged 10 to 17 with multiple sclerosis. The material sequenced was blood. The chain is built from TRBV20-1 and TRBJ2-7; no clear D gene. The CDR3: CSASNGPSYEQYF. The CDR3 DNA is TGCAGTGCTTCCAACGGGCCCAGCTACGAGCAGTACTTC.